This T cell receptor beta chain was sequenced for a study of blood T cell repertoires in COVID-19. Clones were read by immunoSEQ multiplex PCR, and TCRdb kept only the in-frame ones, dropping some. Among about 140,000 clones listed, just under 90% were seen once. CDR1 and CDR2 (germline): SGHAT, FQNNGV. Trimming at V came to 6 bases and at J to 2 bases, leaving 7 bases not matched to a gene. The CDR3 runs to 14 residues. The chain has TRBV11-2 and TRBJ2-7, with 7 bases aligning to TRBD1. The TCR comes from a woman aged 80 or older with acute or convalescent COVID-19. Sequences were obtained from peripheral blood. CDR3 region: CASSQTDRTYEQYF. The CDR3 DNA sequence: TGTGCCAGCAGTCAAACGGACAGGACCTACGAGCAGTACTTC.